This T cell receptor (beta chain) emerged from a study of T cells in Graves' hyperthyroidism and ophthalmopathy. Study conclusions and caveats: Ophthalmopathy could be told apart from stable hyperthyroidism with a 13 V-J model.

Using RNA transcripts as the source, TCR beta CDR3 regions were amplified. The HTBI primer set served for first-round RT-PCR of the TCR CDR3. TCRdb independently ran MiXCR on the multiplex PCR reads; one entry per CDR3 protein. The sample shows about 500,000 distinct CDR3 sequences, approximately 15% of them seen only once. The CDR3 runs to 14 residues. The junction had 10 bases not matched to a gene; V was cut back by 6 bases and J by 5 bases. This clonotype was recorded at least ten times. The target antigen is unknown. Sequenced material: blood. The receptor comes from a woman between 18 and 29 years old with Graves' hyperthyroidism. The chain uses TRBV12-3 or TRBV12-4 and TRBJ2-7, with TRBD1 matching over 7 bases. In DNA form, the CDR3 reads TGTGCCAGCAGCACCCTCAGACAGGGAAACGAGCAGTACTTC. Its protein product is CASSTLRQGNEQYF.